The rows below give T cell receptor beta chains drawn from one sample of a study of T cell responses to AZD1222 COVID-19 vaccine. Sequencing used immunoSEQ multiplex PCR; TCRdb keeps in-frame clones, though not all of them. The sample records tens of thousands of clones, 75% to 90% being singletons. Sample: peripheral blood, taken on day 0 of AZD1222 vaccination. The receptor source for this set is an adult in good health. Each CDR3 is given with its conserved first and last residue. The D gene is left open where the match is weak. Size tells how often a clone was seen (once, few, many) or the class of an expanded clone, and some rows leave it out.

TRBD2 | TRBJ2-2 | - | TRBV20-1 | CSASRAAGTGELFF | TGCAGTGCTAGTAGGGCAGCGGGAACGGGGGAGCTGTTTTTT
TRBD1 | TRBJ1-5 | - | TRBV18 | CASSPFGQGSQPQHF | TGTGCCAGCTCACCATTTGGACAGGGGAGTCAGCCCCAGCATTTT
TRBD1 | TRBJ2-6 | - | TRBV6-5 | CASRTTGSGANVLTF | TGTGCCAGCAGGACGACAGGGTCTGGGGCCAACGTCCTGACTTTC
- | TRBJ1-2 | - | TRBV2 | CAIKDSLEYGYTF | TGTGCCATCAAGGACAGCCTTGAGTATGGCTACACCTTC
- | TRBJ2-1 | - | TRBV30 | CAWNKGSYNEQFF | TGTGCCTGGAATAAGGGGTCCTACAATGAGCAGTTCTTC
TRBD2 | TRBJ2-5 | once | TRBV12-3/TRBV12-4 | CASSLRTSQTQYF | TGTGCCAGCAGTTTACGGACTAGCCAGACCCAGTACTTC
TRBD1 | TRBJ1-5 | - | TRBV10-2 | CASSGGQGGYQPQHF | TGCGCCAGCAGTGGAGGACAGGGAGGATATCAGCCCCAGCATTTT
- | TRBJ2-7 | - | TRBV6-1 | CASSETAGSSYEQYF | TGTGCCAGCAGTGAAACGGCAGGTAGCTCCTACGAGCAGTACTTC
- | TRBJ2-3 | - | TRBV5-1 | CASSPGLAQGTQYF | TGCGCCAGCAGCCCCGGACTGGCACAGGGTACGCAGTATTTT
- | TRBJ1-1 | few | TRBV6-1 | CASSDGERLEAFF | TGTGCCAGCAGTGATGGGGAGCGACTTGAAGCTTTCTTT
- | TRBJ1-3 | - | TRBV10-3 | CAISEGIGVSGNTIYF | TGTGCCATCAGTGAGGGGATAGGTGTCTCTGGAAACACCATATATTTT
TRBD1 | TRBJ1-5 | - | TRBV12-5 | CASGRQGIGQPQHF | TGTGCTAGTGGGAGACAGGGGATCGGTCAGCCCCAGCATTTT
- | TRBJ2-3 | - | TRBV20-1 | CSARASDTQYF | TGCAGTGCTAGGGCGTCAGATACGCAGTATTTT
- | TRBJ1-2 | - | TRBV16 | CASSQSGAGHGYTF | TGTGCCAGCAGCCAATCCGGGGCAGGCCATGGCTACACCTTC
- | TRBJ1-2 | once | TRBV19 | CASSTTGATYGYTF | TGTGCCAGTAGTACCACAGGCGCAACCTATGGCTACACCTTC
TRBD2 | TRBJ2-1 | - | TRBV4-2 | CASSLSGGPHNEQFF | TGTGCCAGCAGCCTTAGCGGGGGACCCCACAATGAGCAGTTCTTC
TRBD2 | TRBJ2-7 | - | TRBV3-1/TRBV3-2 | CASSQYTSGSSYEQYF | TGTGCCAGCAGCCAATATACTAGCGGGAGCTCCTACGAGCAGTACTTC
- | TRBJ1-5 | once | TRBV4-3 | CASSQDVGGNQPQHF | TGCGCCAGCAGCCAAGATGTAGGGGGCAATCAGCCCCAGCATTTT
TRBD1 | TRBJ1-2 | - | TRBV15 | CATSRGDRGHGYTF | TGTGCCACCAGCAGAGGGGACAGGGGGCATGGCTACACCTTC
- | TRBJ1-5 | - | TRBV29-1 | CSVRDGENQPQHF | TGCAGCGTTAGGGACGGAGAAAATCAGCCCCAGCATTTT
- | TRBJ2-5 | - | TRBV24-1 | CATSPAPDQETQYF | TGTGCCACCAGTCCGGCGCCGGACCAAGAGACCCAGTACTTC
- | TRBJ1-1 | - | TRBV29-1 | CSVSGLTSAIGNTEAFF | TGCAGCGTCTCCGGCCTGACATCCGCTATCGGAAACACTGAAGCTTTCTTT
- | TRBJ2-7 | - | TRBV2 | CASTSGAMNEQYF | TGTGCCAGCACTTCGGGAGCAATGAACGAGCAGTACTTC
- | TRBJ2-7 | - | TRBV29-1 | CSVRRPSREQYF | TGCAGCGTCCGACGGCCGTCTCGTGAACAGTACTTC
TRBD2 | TRBJ2-1 | - | TRBV25-1 | CASSGGLAGEPYNEQFF | TGTGCCAGCAGTGGGGGACTAGCGGGAGAACCCTACAATGAGCAGTTCTTC
- | TRBJ2-1 | once | TRBV7-9 | CASSPGQNYNEQFF | TGTGCCAGCAGCCCCGGACAGAATTACAATGAGCAGTTCTTC
- | TRBJ1-4 | - | TRBV6-5 | CASSYSAGNEKLFF | TGTGCCAGCAGTTACTCGGCAGGCAATGAAAAACTGTTTTTT
TRBD2 | TRBJ2-7 | - | TRBV2 | CASTQGTSGGYEQYF | TGTGCCAGCACCCAAGGAACTAGCGGGGGGTACGAGCAGTACTTC
- | TRBJ2-7 | - | TRBV3-1/TRBV3-2 | CASSQGPDSYEQYF | TGTGCCAGCAGCCAAGGGCCAGATTCCTACGAGCAGTACTTC
- | TRBJ1-2 | - | TRBV5-5 | CASSPYSVSPYGYTF | TGTGCCAGCAGCCCATACAGTGTTAGCCCCTATGGCTACACCTTC
TRBD1 | TRBJ1-6 | - | TRBV5-1 | CASSLADRENSPLHF | TGCGCCAGCAGCTTGGCGGACAGGGAAAATTCACCCCTCCACTTT
TRBD1 | TRBJ2-3 | once | TRBV9 | CASSRQGSTDTQYF | TGTGCCAGCAGCCGACAGGGAAGCACAGATACGCAGTATTTT
- | TRBJ2-1 | once | TRBV6-5 | CASSYDYRTSYNEQFF | TGTGCCAGCAGTTACGATTACAGGACCTCCTACAATGAGCAGTTCTTC
- | TRBJ2-3 | - | TRBV10-3 | CATLRLGADTDTQYF | TGTGCCACCCTGAGGTTAGGGGCAGACACAGATACGCAGTATTTT
- | TRBJ1-1 | - | TRBV29-1 | CSVAPGWGMNTEAFF | TGCAGCGTTGCTCCAGGCTGGGGCATGAACACTGAAGCTTTCTTT
- | TRBJ2-2 | - | TRBV6-5 | CASSYSPGTNTGELFF | TGTGCCAGCAGTTACTCGCCCGGGACGAACACCGGGGAGCTGTTTTTT
- | TRBJ1-2 | once | TRBV4-3 | CASSQLSADSNYGYTF | TGCGCCAGCAGCCAATTATCCGCGGACAGTAACTATGGCTACACCTTC